One sample yielded the 22 T cell receptor beta chains listed below, sequenced in a study of human thymus T cells. Obtained as resections during corrective heart surgery, the thymus tissue was then studied. Method: immunoSEQ multiplex PCR; TCRdb's copy keeps in-frame clones and lacks some. Here the sample spans about 78,000 clones, just over 95% being singletons. What was sequenced was thymus tissue. The receptor set was obtained from a boy younger than two with a congenital heart defect but otherwise immunologically healthy.

The J gene is TRBJ1-1, the V gene TRBV11-2; 10 nucleotides match TRBD1. CDR1 is SGHAT, CDR2 FQNNGV, per germline. V dropped 5 bases and J dropped 4; count of bases not matched to a gene: 10. The CDR3 covers 16 residues. The CDR3 sequence: CASSTGQGSWATEAFF. The CDR3 DNA reads as TGTGCCAGCAGCACGGGACAGGGGAGTTGGGCCACTGAAGCTTTCTTT.

The chain carries TRBV4-3 and TRBJ1-5; no clear D gene. This CDR3 has 14 residues. The V gene lost 4 bases and the J gene lost 7 bases, with 14 bases spanning the gap. Per germline, CDR1 LGHNA and CDR2 YSLEER. The CDR3 region is CASSPTQAGQPQHF. As DNA, the CDR3 is TGCGCCAGCAGCCCTACCCAGGCTGGGCAGCCCCAGCATTTT.

Written as DNA, the CDR3 is TGTGCCAGCAGGCCCTCGGGACAGTCTAACTATGGCTACACCTTC. This gives the protein CASRPSGQSNYGYTF. The V gene is TRBV6-6, the J gene TRBJ1-2, with 7 positions matching TRBD1. The V segment lost 6 bases and the J segment 0 bases; nucleotides outside the gene matches: 7. Germline V CDR1 and CDR2: MNHNY, SVGAGI (reference sequence). The CDR3 has 15 amino acids.

V and J are TRBV15 and TRBJ2-7; a weak D match, TRBD1 (5 bases). V lost 4 bases and J lost 5, with 9 bases in between. The CDR3 consists of 12 residues. Germline V gene lookup returns CDR1 LNHNV and CDR2 YYDKDF (reference sequence). CDR3 region: CATSKVRDEQYF. As DNA, the CDR3 is TGTGCCACCAGCAAAGTCAGGGACGAGCAGTACTTC.

The J gene is TRBJ1-1, the V gene TRBV5-6; D is undetermined. Trimming cost V 3 bases and J 7 bases, with 16 bases left between them. The CDR3 runs to 14 residues. Germline CDR1 is SGHDT and CDR2 is YYEEEE. CDR3 nucleotide sequence: TGTGCCAGCAGCTACCCCGGTCGGATACTTGAAGCTTTCTTT. Translation: CASSYPGRILEAFF. The entire variable domain, with the rest obtained from reference TRBV5-6 and TRBJ1-1, is as follows: DAGVTQSPTHLIKTRGQQVTLRCSPKSGHDTVSWYQQALGQGPQFIFQYYEEEERQRGNFPDRFSGHQFPNYSSELNVNALLLGDSALYLCASSYPGRILEAFFGQGTRLTVV.

This chain joins TRBV12-5 and TRBJ2-4, with D perhaps matching TRBD1 (5 bases). The V gene lost 6 bases and the J gene lost 0 bases, with 15 bases spanning the gap. CDR3 length equals 16 residues. In germline, CDR1 is LGHNT, CDR2 FRNRAP. In nucleotides, the CDR3 is TGTGCTAGTGGACAGGCCATTCGCGGAGCCAAAAACATTCAGTACTTC. This encodes CASGQAIRGAKNIQYF. Looking up the rest from reference TRBV12-5 and TRBJ2-4 gives the full variable domain: DARVTQTPRHKVTEMGQEVTMRCQPILGHNTVFWYRQTMMQGLELLAYFRNRAPLDDSGMPKDRFSAEMPDATLATLKIQPSEPRDSAVYFCASGQAIRGAKNIQYFGAGTRLSVL.

The chain has TRBV7-2 and TRBJ2-5; a weak D match, TRBD2 (5 bases). Germline-derived CDR1 and CDR2 are SGHTA and FQGNSA. The length of the CDR3 is 18 residues. V was pared by 1 base and J by 7 bases, with 25 bases between. The CDR3 DNA follows: TGTGCCAGCAGCTTAGATTGGAGGAAGTCAGGCTGGAGAAGGACCCAGTACTTC. This sequence encodes CASSLDWRKSGWRRTQYF.

The chain is built from TRBV4-1 and TRBJ2-7; TRBD2 is a possible D gene (6 bases). The V gene's germline CDR1 is MGHRA and CDR2 YSYEKL. V gave up 4 bases and J gave up 0 bases, with 10 bases separating them. This CDR3 comprises 14 residues. CDR3 region: CASSLTGSSYEQYF. The CDR3 coding sequence is TGCGCCAGCAGCCTTACCGGGAGCTCCTACGAGCAGTACTTC.

The V call is TRBV5-6, the J call TRBJ2-7; the D gene could be TRBD1 or TRBD2 (5 bases each). CDR3 length: 17 residues. In germline, CDR1 is SGHDT, CDR2 YYEEEE. The V end was cut by 4 bases, the J end by 4 bases, with 24 bases between. The CDR3 loop is CASSPLGPGTALYEQYF. Written as DNA, the CDR3 is TGTGCCAGCAGCCCCCTAGGGCCCGGGACGGCCTTATACGAGCAGTACTTC.

In its sample, this clone was seen once. The chain employs TRBV4-2 and TRBJ2-1, with TRBD2 matching 9 bases. There are 16 residues in the CDR3. Germline CDR1 and CDR2: LGHNA and YNFKEQ. With V trimmed by 4 bases and J by 9 bases, 13 bases remained unmatched. The CDR3 here is CASSPMTSGPSTEQFF. DNA of the CDR3: TGTGCCAGCAGCCCTATGACTAGCGGACCATCGACTGAGCAGTTCTTC.

The chain uses TRBV25-1 and TRBJ1-4; D is undetermined. Germline V gives CDR1 MGHDK, CDR2 SYGVNS. The CDR3 covers 14 residues. V was clipped by 10 bases and J by 8 bases, with 20 bases between them. The CDR3 region has the DNA TGTGCCACCGCGGGCGGGGAAAGGTTAGAAAAACTGTTTTTT. Translation gives CATAGGERLEKLFF.

The CDR3 is CASRYHIPNSPLHF. The CDR3 DNA reads TGTGCCAGCAGGTATCACATTCCTAATTCACCCCTCCACTTT. This chain joins TRBV2 and TRBJ1-6; no clear D gene. V lost 6 bases and J lost 6, with 12 bases in between. CDR1 SNHLY and CDR2 FYNNEI come from the germline V gene. This CDR3 region has 14 residues.

V usage is TRBV19 and J usage is TRBJ2-7; TRBD1 aligns across 7 bases. CDR1 is LNHDA and CDR2 is SQIVND in the germline V gene (reference sequence). V was pared by 4 bases and J by 3 bases, with 3 bases of the junction left unmatched. CDR3 length: 13 residues. As DNA, the CDR3 is TGTGCCAGTAGTAAGAACAGGGGCTACGAGCAGTACTTC. Amino acids: CASSKNRGYEQYF.

The rearrangement links TRBV29-1 to TRBJ2-1, with 9 bases fitting TRBD1. The J segment lost 7 bases and the V segment lost 3 bases, leaving 7 bases of the junction unmatched. The CDR3 runs 14 residues. CDR1 and CDR2 from the germline V gene are SQVTM and ANQGSEA. The CDR3 nucleotides are TGCAGCGTTGAGGGACAGGGTAGGTCGAATGAGCAGTTCTTC. It codes for CSVEGQGRSNEQFF.

V and J are TRBV28 and TRBJ2-2, with D tentatively TRBD1 (5 bases). V dropped 3 bases and J dropped 1 base, with 9 bases sitting between them. Looked up from germline, CDR1 is MDHEN and CDR2 is SYDVKM. The CDR3 runs to 15 residues. CDR3 loop: CASSLSGWNTGELFF. The CDR3 nucleotides read TGTGCCAGCAGTTTGTCAGGGTGGAACACCGGGGAGCTGTTTTTT.

The V and J genes are TRBV28 and TRBJ2-3; maybe TRBD1 (7 bases). The CDR3 totals 16 residues. Per germline, CDR1 MDHEN and CDR2 SYDVKM. The V end lost 7 bases, the J end lost 4 bases, and 21 bases lay between the germline ends. CDR3 nucleotides: TGTGCCAGCATCGATCAGGGGGGAAAAGGTCCAGATACGCAGTATTTT. Amino acids: CASIDQGGKGPDTQYF.

This clone was observed a single time. Written as DNA, the CDR3 is TGTGCCAGCAGTTTACTGAACACTGAAGCTTTCTTT. Encoded protein: CASSLLNTEAFF. The chain links TRBV28 to TRBJ1-1, with D hard to call. V was clipped by 2 bases and J by 0 bases, with 1 base between them. The CDR3 is 12 residues long. Germline V gene sequence: CDR1 MDHEN, CDR2 SYDVKM.

The chain uses TRBV5-4 and TRBJ2-1, with a tentative D call TRBD2 (6 bases). Between the trimmed V and J ends, which lost 4 bases and 6 bases, there was a span of 14 bases. This CDR3 is 14 amino acids long. Looked up from germline, CDR1 is SGHNT and CDR2 is YYREEE (reference sequence). The chain's CDR3 is CASSPQGGTNEQFF. CDR3 DNA sequence: TGTGCCAGCAGCCCTCAGGGCGGGACCAATGAGCAGTTCTTC.

The rearrangement joins TRBV28 to TRBJ1-5; 9 bases are a match to TRBD1. With 6 bases clipped from V and 5 bases from J, the junction kept 5 bases outside the gene matches. Germline assignment: CDR1 MDHEN and CDR2 SYDVKM. This CDR3 comprises 14 residues. DNA of the CDR3: TGTGCCAGCAGACCGGACAGGGGATATCAGCCCCAGCATTTT. As protein: CASRPDRGYQPQHF. The complete variable domain, with remaining parts taken from reference TRBV28 and TRBJ1-5, reads DVKVTQSSRYLVKRTGEKVFLECVQDMDHENMFWYRQDPGLGLRLIYFSYDVKMKEKGDIPEGYSVSREKKERFSLILESASTNQTSMYLCASRPDRGYQPQHFGDGTRLSIL.

J is TRBJ1-4 and V is TRBV5-1; weak D call: TRBD1 (6 bases). The CDR3 has 15 residues. Trimming cost V 0 bases and J 4 bases, with 10 bases left between them. From germline, CDR1 is SGHRS and CDR2 YFSETQ. For the CDR3, the DNA is TGCGCCAGCAGCTTGGGAACAGGGATTAATGAAAAACTGTTTTTT. Amino acids: CASSLGTGINEKLFF.

J is TRBJ1-3 and V is TRBV30; D call uncertain. Germline CDR1 is GTSNPN and CDR2 is SVGIG (reference sequence). This CDR3 has 14 residues. Trimming took 3 bases from V and 0 from J, leaving 9 bases between them. This CDR3 reads CAWRGRSSGNTIYF. CDR3 coding DNA: TGTGCCTGGAGAGGCCGGAGCTCTGGAAACACCATATATTTT.

The chain uses TRBV6-1 and TRBJ2-3; 7 bases match TRBD2. The germline gives CDR1 MNHNS, CDR2 SASEGT. With V trimmed by 4 bases and J by 1 base, 11 bases remained unmatched. CDR3 size: 17 residues. CDR3 sequence reads: CASSGTPAGDGTDTQYF. Written as DNA, the CDR3 is TGTGCCAGCAGTGGGACTCCCGCGGGAGATGGCACAGATACGCAGTATTTT.